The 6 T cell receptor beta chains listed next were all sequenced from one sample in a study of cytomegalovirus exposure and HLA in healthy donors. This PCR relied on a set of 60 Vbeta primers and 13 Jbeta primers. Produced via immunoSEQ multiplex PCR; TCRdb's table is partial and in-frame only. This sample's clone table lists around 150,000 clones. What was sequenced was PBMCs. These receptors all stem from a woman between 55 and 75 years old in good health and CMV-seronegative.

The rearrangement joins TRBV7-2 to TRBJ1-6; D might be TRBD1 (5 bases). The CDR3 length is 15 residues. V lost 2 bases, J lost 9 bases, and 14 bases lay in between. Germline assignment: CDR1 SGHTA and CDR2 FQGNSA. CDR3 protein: CASSLSGGTSSPLHF. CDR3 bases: TGTGCCAGCAGCTTATCCGGAGGGACGAGTTCACCCCTCCACTTT. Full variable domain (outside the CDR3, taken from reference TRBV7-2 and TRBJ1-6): GAGVSQSPSNKVTEKGKDVELRCDPISGHTALYWYRQSLGQGLEFLIYFQGNSAPDKSGLPSDRFSAERTGGSVSTLTIQRTQQEDSAVYLCASSLSGGTSSPLHFGNGTRLTVT.

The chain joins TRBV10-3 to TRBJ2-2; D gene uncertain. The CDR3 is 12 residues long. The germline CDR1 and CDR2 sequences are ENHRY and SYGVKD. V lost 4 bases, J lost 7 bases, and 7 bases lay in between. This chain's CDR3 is CAISAWSGELFF. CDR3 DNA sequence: TGTGCCATCAGTGCTTGGAGCGGGGAGCTGTTTTTT.

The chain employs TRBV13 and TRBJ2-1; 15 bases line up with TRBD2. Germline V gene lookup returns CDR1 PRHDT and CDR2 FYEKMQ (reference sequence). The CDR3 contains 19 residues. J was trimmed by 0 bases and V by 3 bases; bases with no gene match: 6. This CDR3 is CASSLGTSGGISSYNEQFF. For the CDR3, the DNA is TGTGCCAGCAGCTTGGGGACTAGCGGGGGGATTAGCTCCTACAATGAGCAGTTCTTC.

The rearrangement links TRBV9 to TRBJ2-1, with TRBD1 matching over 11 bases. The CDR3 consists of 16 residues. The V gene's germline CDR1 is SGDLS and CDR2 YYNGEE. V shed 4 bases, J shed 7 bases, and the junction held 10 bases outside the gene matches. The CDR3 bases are TGTGCCAGCAGCCCAGGACAGGGGGCGGGTTGGAATGAGCAGTTCTTC. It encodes CASSPGQGAGWNEQFF.

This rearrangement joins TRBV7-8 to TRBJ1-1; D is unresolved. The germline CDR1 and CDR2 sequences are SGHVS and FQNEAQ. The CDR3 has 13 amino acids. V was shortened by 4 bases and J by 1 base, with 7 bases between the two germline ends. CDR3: CASSSEGNTEAFF. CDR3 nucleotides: TGTGCCAGCAGCTCGGAGGGGAACACTGAAGCTTTCTTT.

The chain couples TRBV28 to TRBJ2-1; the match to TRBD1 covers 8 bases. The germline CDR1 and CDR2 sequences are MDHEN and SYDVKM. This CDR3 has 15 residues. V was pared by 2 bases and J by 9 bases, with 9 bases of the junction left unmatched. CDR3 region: CASSLAGTGLSEQFF. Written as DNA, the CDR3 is TGTGCCAGCAGTTTAGCCGGGACAGGCCTGAGTGAGCAGTTCTTC.